A selection of T cell receptor beta chains follows, all from one sample in a study of T cells in Graves' hyperthyroidism and ophthalmopathy. TCRdb recomputed calls from the multiplex PCR reads with MiXCR, one row per CDR3 protein. The data contain about 350,000 distinct CDR3 sequences, 11% to 15% of them seen just once; the ten biggest clones take up around 23%. The sequencing sample was made of blood. These receptors all come from a woman aged 25 to 39 with Graves' hyperthyroidism. The CDR3 runs from the conserved cysteine through the conserved F or W. The D gene is left open where the match is weak. A clone size is listed for some rows: how often the clone was seen (once, few, many), or a class if it is expanded.

v_gene	d_gene	abundance	j_gene	CDR3nt	CDR3aa
TRBV2	NA	many	TRBJ2-7	TGTGCCAGCGAAGAAGGACTACACTACGAGCAGTACTTC	CASEEGLHYEQYF
TRBV12-3/TRBV12-4	NA	few	TRBJ2-3	TGTGCCAGCAGTCCACAGTTCGTGGGGGGAGGGGACACCACAGATACGCAGTATTTT	CASSPQFVGGGDTTDTQYF
TRBV28	NA	few	TRBJ1-1	TGTGCCAGCAGTTTACTGTCGACGAACACTGAAGCTTTCTTT	CASSLLSTNTEAFF
TRBV11-2	NA	many	TRBJ2-2	TGTGCCAGCAGTGGGGCGGGTTCTTTCACCGGGGAGCTGTTTTTT	CASSGAGSFTGELFF
TRBV6-1	TRBD2	NA	TRBJ2-1	TGTGCCAGCAGTGAAGGCGGGAGGGACAATGAGCAGTTCTTC	CASSEGGRDNEQFF
TRBV12-3/TRBV12-4	NA	few	TRBJ2-5	TGTGCCAGCAGTTTCTTCCCCGCCGCCAGCATTAGAGAGACCCAGTACTTC	CASSFFPAASIRETQYF
TRBV30	TRBD2	many	TRBJ2-7	TGTGCCTGGAGGGGGGGACTAGCGGCAGCCTACGAGCAGTACTTC	CAWRGGLAAAYEQYF
TRBV7-9	TRBD1	NA	TRBJ2-7	TGTGCCAGCAGCAGATTCCGGGACAGGGGATTCTACGAGCAGTACTTC	CASSRFRDRGFYEQYF
TRBV29-1	TRBD1	NA	TRBJ1-1	TGCAGCGGGGATCAGGGACAGTCAACTGAAGCTTTCTTT	CSGDQGQSTEAFF
TRBV12-3/TRBV12-4	NA	many	TRBJ2-7	TGTGCCAGCCGGGTAGGACAGATCAACGAGCAGTACTTC	CASRVGQINEQYF
TRBV6-1	TRBD2	NA	TRBJ2-3	TGTGCCAGCGGGCAAACTAGCGGGGACACAGATACGCAGTATTTT	CASGQTSGDTDTQYF
TRBV27	TRBD2	few	TRBJ2-7	TGTGCCAGCAGTCGTGGGACTAGCAACGAGCAGTACTTC	CASSRGTSNEQYF
TRBV11-2	NA	many	TRBJ2-3	TGTGCCAGCAGCTCGTCCAGGGCGGATACGCAGTATTTT	CASSSSRADTQYF
TRBV28	TRBD1	few	TRBJ1-1	TGTGCCACCACAGGGGGAAGCGGGAACACTGAAGCTTTCTTT	CATTGGSGNTEAFF
TRBV28	TRBD1	many	TRBJ2-4	TGTGCCAGTTCCGGGACAGTGAAGACCAACATTCAGTACTTC	CASSGTVKTNIQYF
TRBV20-1	NA	few	TRBJ2-3	TGCAGTGCTAGATCCCAACAGTTTAGCACAGATACGCAGTATTTT	CSARSQQFSTDTQYF
TRBV11-2	NA	few	TRBJ2-7	TGTGCCAGCAGAACAATCAAACATTACGAGCAGTACTTC	CASRTIKHYEQYF
TRBV20-1	NA	NA	TRBJ2-7	TGCAGTGCTAGAGATCCGAAGGGCCGTCGAGACTACGAGCAGTACTTC	CSARDPKGRRDYEQYF
TRBV6-2/TRBV6-3	NA	NA	TRBJ2-3	TGTGCCAGCCAAAAGGGGCTAGCGAGTGATACGCAGTATTTT	CASQKGLASDTQYF
TRBV30	TRBD2	NA	TRBJ2-2	TGTGCCTGGAATCTCCCGGGACTAGCGGGAAAAACGGGCGAGCTGTTTTTT	CAWNLPGLAGKTGELFF
TRBV6-1	NA	many	TRBJ1-1	TGTGCCAGCAGTCGAACGGCTTCCGAGAACACTGAAGCTTTCTTT	CASSRTASENTEAFF
TRBV6-1	TRBD1	many	TRBJ1-2	TGTGCCAGCACTCCGAGGGACAGGGCGGTCACCTTC	CASTPRDRAVTF
TRBV15	NA	many	TRBJ2-7	TGTGCCACCAGCAGGGCTACAGGGTGGGGGTCCTACGAGCAGTACTTC	CATSRATGWGSYEQYF
TRBV6-6	NA	many	TRBJ1-3	TGTGCCAGCAGTTACTCCTCGATCTCTGGAAACACCATATATTTT	CASSYSSISGNTIYF
TRBV29-1	NA	NA	TRBJ2-7	TGCAGCGTTGACGGGGTTCCCGAGCAGTACTTC	CSVDGVPEQYF
TRBV7-6	TRBD2	few	TRBJ2-1	TGTGCCAGCTCGACTAGCGGGAAGTGGGCGGACAATGAGCAGTTCTTC	CASSTSGKWADNEQFF
TRBV28	NA	many	TRBJ2-1	TGTGCCACGGAGGTCGGGAACAATGAGCAGTTCTTC	CATEVGNNEQFF
TRBV7-9	NA	many	TRBJ2-1	TGTGCCAGCAGCTTTCCCCATGAGCAGTTCTTC	CASSFPHEQFF
TRBV27	NA	many	TRBJ1-2	TGTGCCAGCAGTTCGCTCTCAAGGGGGGGCTATGGCTACACCTTC	CASSSLSRGGYGYTF
TRBV3-1	NA	many	TRBJ2-5	TGTGCCAGCAGCCAAGGGGTCGGGGTAGCGGAAGAGACCCAGTACTTC	CASSQGVGVAEETQYF
TRBV6-5	TRBD1	many	TRBJ1-2	TGTGCCAGCAGTTTCACACGGACAGGGCTGGCTGGCTACACCTTC	CASSFTRTGLAGYTF
TRBV11-2	TRBD1	NA	TRBJ2-7	TGTGCCAGCAGCTTAGCTGGGACAGGGGGGAATGAGCAGTACTTC	CASSLAGTGGNEQYF
TRBV2	TRBD2	many	TRBJ2-7	TGTGCCAGCACCGAATTGTCGGGGGGTCCCTACGAGCAGTACTTC	CASTELSGGPYEQYF
TRBV29-1	NA	few	TRBJ2-1	TGCAGCGTCCCCTCCGGGGGGCGTATCGATGAGCAGTTCTTC	CSVPSGGRIDEQFF
TRBV28	NA	many	TRBJ2-2	TGTGCCAGCAGTTTCGGGACAAACACCGGGGAGCTGTTTTTT	CASSFGTNTGELFF
TRBV20-1	TRBD2	NA	TRBJ2-3	TGCAGTGCTTACCCCGGGACTACGGGAGATTTTGCTAGCACAGATACGCAGTATTTT	CSAYPGTTGDFASTDTQYF
TRBV6-2/TRBV6-3	TRBD2	many	TRBJ2-6	TGTGCCAGTACTAGCGGGGGCTCTGGGGCCAACGTCCTGACTTTC	CASTSGGSGANVLTF
TRBV6-2/TRBV6-3	NA	NA	TRBJ1-1	TGTGCCAGCAGTTATAGGGAACTGAACACTGAAGCTTTCTTT	CASSYRELNTEAFF
TRBV24-1	NA	many	TRBJ2-1	TGTGCCACCAGTGATGACGGGCCTTCCTACAATGAGCAGTTCTTC	CATSDDGPSYNEQFF
TRBV19	TRBD1	NA	TRBJ1-6	TGTGCCAGTAGTCCGACGACAGGGGTCGATTCACCCCTCCACTTT	CASSPTTGVDSPLHF
TRBV4-1	TRBD2	NA	TRBJ2-1	TGCGCCAGCATTTTCGACTGGCGGGAGCGGGTTGAGCAGTTCTTC	CASIFDWRERVEQFF
TRBV28	TRBD2	many	TRBJ2-7	TGTGCCAGCAGTTTTCGCTGGGAGGGGCGGGTCTCCTACGAGCAGTACTTC	CASSFRWEGRVSYEQYF
TRBV20-1	TRBD1	many	TRBJ2-7	TGCAGTGCTAGATCAAACCAGGGGGACGAGCAGTACTTC	CSARSNQGDEQYF
TRBV7-9	TRBD1	NA	TRBJ1-5	TGTGCCAGCAGCCCTGACAGGGAGGGCAATCAGCCCCAGCATTTT	CASSPDREGNQPQHF
TRBV9	TRBD2	few	TRBJ2-2	TGTGCCAGCAGCTGGGGACTAGCGGGAAACACCGGGGAGCTGTTTTTT	CASSWGLAGNTGELFF
TRBV27	TRBD1	many	TRBJ2-2	TGTGCCAGCAGTTACTCAGGGGGCGACACCGGGGAGCTGTTTTTT	CASSYSGGDTGELFF
TRBV24-1	NA	NA	TRBJ2-5	TGTGCCACCAGTGACCGGGGAGACCAAGAGACCCAGTACTTC	CATSDRGDQETQYF
TRBV11-2	TRBD2	NA	TRBJ2-3	TGTGCCAGCAGCTTATTAAGCGGGGCCACAGATACGCAGTATTTT	CASSLLSGATDTQYF
TRBV6-5	TRBD2	NA	TRBJ2-7	TGTGCCAGCAGTTACTCCAGCGGGAGTCGCGACGAGCAGTACTTC	CASSYSSGSRDEQYF
TRBV20-1	TRBD2	many	TRBJ2-7	TGCAGTGCTAGAGATGGGGTAGCGGGAGACAACGAGCAGTACTTC	CSARDGVAGDNEQYF